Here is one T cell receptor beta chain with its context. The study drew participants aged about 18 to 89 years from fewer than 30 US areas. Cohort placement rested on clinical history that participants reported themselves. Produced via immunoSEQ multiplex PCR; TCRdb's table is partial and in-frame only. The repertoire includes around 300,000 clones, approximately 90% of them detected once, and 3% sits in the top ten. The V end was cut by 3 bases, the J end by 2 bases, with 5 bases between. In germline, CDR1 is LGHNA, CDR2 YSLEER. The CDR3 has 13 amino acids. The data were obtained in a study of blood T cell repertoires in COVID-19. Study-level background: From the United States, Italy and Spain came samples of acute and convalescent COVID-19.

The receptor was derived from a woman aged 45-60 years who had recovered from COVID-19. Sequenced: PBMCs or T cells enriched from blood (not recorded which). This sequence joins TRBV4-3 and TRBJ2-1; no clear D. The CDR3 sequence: CASSQRTYNEQFF. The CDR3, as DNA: TGCGCCAGCAGCCAGAGAACCTACAATGAGCAGTTCTTC.